Below, one TCR beta chain is given with its context. No antigen is known for it. The data derive from a study of shared clonotypes between healthy human individuals. The repertoire was sequenced with immunoSEQ multiplex PCR; TCRdb's copy has only in-frame clones and lacks some. The repertoire has about 2.5 million clones, under 95% of them found once; the top ten carry 0.37%. The germline V gene has CDR1 SGHRS and CDR2 YFSETQ. The CDR3 extends over 15 amino acids. Germline trimming cut 2 bases from V and 2 bases from J; bases unmatched to any gene: 6. Study observations and caveats: Sampling included only blood; tissue repertoires likely differ.

Source material: naive CD4+ T cells from PBMCs. Specified subset: CD45RA+ positively selected. The chain has TRBV5-1 and TRBJ2-7; 8 nucleotides agree with TRBD1. The source is a man between 18 and 29 years old in good health. Some clones in this sample may be carry-over from other donors' samples. Written as DNA, the CDR3 is TGCGCCAGCAGCTTACTGGGACAGGAGCCCTACGAGCAGTACTTC. Protein product: CASSLLGQEPYEQYF.